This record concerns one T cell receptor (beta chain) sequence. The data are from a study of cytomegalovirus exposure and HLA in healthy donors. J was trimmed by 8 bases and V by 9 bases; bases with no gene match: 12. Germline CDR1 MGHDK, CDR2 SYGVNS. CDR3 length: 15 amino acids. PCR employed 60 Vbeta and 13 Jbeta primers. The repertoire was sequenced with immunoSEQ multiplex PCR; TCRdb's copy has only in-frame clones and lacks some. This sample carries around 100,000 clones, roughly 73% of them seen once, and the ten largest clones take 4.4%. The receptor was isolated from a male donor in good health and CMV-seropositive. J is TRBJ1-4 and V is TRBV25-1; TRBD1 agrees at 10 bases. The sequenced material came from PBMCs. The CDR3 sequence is CASQGQGIKGEKLFF. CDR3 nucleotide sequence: TGTGCCAGTCAGGGACAGGGGATTAAGGGGGAAAAACTGTTTTTT. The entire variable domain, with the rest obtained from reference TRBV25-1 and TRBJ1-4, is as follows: EADIYQTPRYLVIGTGKKITLECSQTMGHDKMYWYQQDPGMELHLIHYSYGVNSTEKGDLSSESTVSRIRTEHFPLTLESARPSHTSQYLCASQGQGIKGEKLFFGSGTQLSVL.